Listed here are 24 T cell receptor beta chains from one sample, sequenced in a study of multiple sclerosis patients with progressive multifocal leukoencephalopathy. This table comes from immunoSEQ multiplex PCR, and its TCRdb copy is limited to in-frame clones, with some not included. Of around 30,000 clones listed, 89% are singletons. The time point denotes: before natalizumab initiation. Sequencing used PBMCs. These receptors were obtained from a human donor with multiple sclerosis.

The V gene is TRBV28, the J gene TRBJ1-5, with D hard to call. Germline lookup yields CDR1 MDHEN and CDR2 SYDVKM. Trimming pared 6 bases from V and 6 bases from J, leaving 18 bases between. CDR3 length equals 15 residues. CDR3 protein: CASSVPRRVGQPQHF. The DNA of the CDR3 is TGTGCCAGCAGCGTTCCCCGCCGGGTCGGTCAGCCCCAGCATTTT.

The rearrangement uses TRBV5-1 and TRBJ2-5; TRBD1 matches 7 bases. CDR3 size: 15 residues. Looked up from germline, CDR1 is SGHRS and CDR2 is YFSETQ. With V trimmed by 0 bases and J by 1 base, 3 bases remained unmatched. CDR3 in DNA: TGCGCCAGCAGCTTGGGGACAGGTGGCCAAGAGACCCAGTACTTC. Residues: CASSLGTGGQETQYF.

The gene calls are TRBV9 and TRBJ2-7; 7 bases match TRBD2. This CDR3 is 11 amino acids long. V was pared by 10 bases and J by 6 bases, with 7 bases of the junction left unmatched. Germline assignment: CDR1 SGDLS and CDR2 YYNGEE. The CDR3 sequence: CASGRDGEQYF. In DNA, the CDR3 is TGTGCCTCTGGGAGGGACGGCGAGCAGTACTTC.

Only one count was recorded for this clone. Additional DNA sequences in this sample encode the identical CDR3. The chain uses TRBV7-9 and TRBJ2-7; D might be TRBD1 or TRBD2, each matching 5 bases. Per germline, CDR1 SEHNR and CDR2 FQNEAQ (reference sequence). This CDR3 has 14 amino acids. Trimming removed 5 bases at V and 5 bases at J, with 16 bases between. The CDR3 DNA follows: TGTGCCAGCAGCCGGGACGGTAGTTGGAACGAGCAGTACTTC. Translated: CASSRDGSWNEQYF.

This rearrangement joins TRBV7-2 to TRBJ2-1, with D tentatively TRBD2 (6 bases). CDR3 length: 14 amino acids. The ends were cut back, 3 bases at V and 15 bases at J, with 21 bases in the middle. The germline V gene encodes CDR1 SGHTA and CDR2 FQGNSA. CDR3 in amino acids: CASSLGGIGPGGFF. As DNA, the CDR3 is TGTGCCAGCAGCTTGGGCGGGATCGGACCGGGTGGGTTCTTC.

This chain links TRBV10-2 with TRBJ1-2; the D gene is possibly TRBD1 (6 bases). Between the trimmed V and J ends, which lost 8 bases and 3 bases, there was a span of 13 bases. The CDR3 is made up of 13 amino acids. CDR1 is WSHSY, CDR2 SAAADI, per germline. For the CDR3, the DNA is TGCGCCAGCTCGCCAGGGGCTGACTATGGCTACACCTTC. This translates into CASSPGADYGYTF.

V usage is TRBV11-2 and J usage is TRBJ2-2, with 8 bases fitting TRBD2. This CDR3 contains 16 residues. Germline lookup yields CDR1 SGHAT and CDR2 FQNNGV. V lost 1 base to trimming and J lost 0 bases; unmatched junction nucleotides: 1. Here the CDR3 DNA reads TGTGCCAGCAGCTTAGCCGGGAGGGCGAACACCGGGGAGCTGTTTTTT. It translates to CASSLAGRANTGELFF.

The genes are TRBV6-1 and TRBJ2-7, with no clear D. Germline CDR1 reads MNHNS; CDR2 reads SASEGT. This CDR3 spans 11 amino acids. Trimming shortened V by 6 bases and J by 7 bases, and 10 bases separated the two germline ends. The CDR3 loop is CASSEIWEQYF. CDR3 bases: TGTGCCAGCAGCGAGATCTGGGAGCAGTACTTC.

This clone has just one count. The rearrangement links TRBV5-4 to TRBJ2-7; 12 bases map to TRBD2. CDR3 length: 16 amino acids. The junction had 9 bases not matched to a gene; V was cut back by 2 bases and J by 6 bases. The germline CDR1 and CDR2 sequences are SGHNT and YYREEE (reference sequence). The CDR3 nucleotides read TGTGCCAGCAGCTTCACTAGCGGGAGGAGAAGTGGCGAGCAGTACTTC. It encodes CASSFTSGRRSGEQYF. The complete variable domain, with remaining parts taken from reference TRBV5-4 and TRBJ2-7, reads ETGVTQSPTHLIKTRGQQVTLRCSSQSGHNTVSWYQQALGQGPQFIFQYYREEENGRGNFPPRFSGLQFPNYSSELNVNALELDDSALYLCASSFTSGRRSGEQYFGPGTRLTVT.

V gene TRBV19 combines with J gene TRBJ2-3; D is ambiguous. Germline V lookup: CDR1 LNHDA, CDR2 SQIVND (reference sequence). This CDR3 has 14 residues. Trimming removed 4 bases at V and 5 bases at J, with 13 bases between. DNA for the CDR3: TGTGCCAGTAGTACCGGGCCTCAAGGAGATACGCAGTATTTT. It codes for CASSTGPQGDTQYF.

The CDR3 here is CASSQDRPNSGNTIYF. CDR3 nucleotide sequence: TGCGCCAGCAGCCAAGATAGGCCGAACTCTGGAAACACCATATATTTT. This chain uses TRBV4-3 with TRBJ1-3; D uncertain. Germline V gene sequence: CDR1 LGHNA, CDR2 YSLEER. This CDR3 region has 16 residues. The V end was cut by 0 bases, the J end by 0 bases, with 9 bases between.

The chain employs TRBV7-2 and TRBJ1-6; 10 nucleotides align to TRBD1. V shed 8 bases and J 7 bases; nucleotides not matched to a gene: 11. Germline-derived CDR1 and CDR2 are SGHTA and FQGNSA. CDR3 length: 16 amino acids. The CDR3 reads CASVRQGANRNSPLHF. The CDR3 DNA follows: TGTGCCAGCGTTCGACAGGGGGCTAATCGGAATTCACCCCTCCACTTT.

The chain employs TRBV30 and TRBJ1-1; TRBD1 is a possible D gene (5 bases). The germline gives CDR1 GTSNPN, CDR2 SVGIG (reference sequence). CDR3 size: 13 residues. V dropped 4 bases and J dropped 4 bases, with 13 bases sitting between them. The DNA for the CDR3 is TGTGCCTGGAAGGGGCCTTTGGGCACTGAAGCTTTCTTT. Translation: CAWKGPLGTEAFF. The variable domain in full, completed from reference TRBV30 and TRBJ1-1, reads SQTIHQWPATLVQPVGSPLSLECTVEGTSNPNLYWYRQAAGRGLQLLFYSVGIGQISSEVPQNLSASRPQDRQFILSSKKLLLSDSGFYLCAWKGPLGTEAFFGQGTRLTVV.

The chain carries TRBV13 and TRBJ1-1, with a possible D match to TRBD1 (5 bases). V was trimmed by 8 bases and J by 1 base, leaving 11 bases between them. The CDR3 sequence is 13 residues long. The germline gives CDR1 PRHDT, CDR2 FYEKMQ (reference sequence). In nucleotides, the CDR3 is TGTGCCAGCTCGGGTCAGGGGAACACTGAAGCTTTCTTT. It is translated as CASSGQGNTEAFF.

This rearrangement joins TRBV5-4 to TRBJ1-2, with D hard to call. Looked up from germline, CDR1 is SGHNT and CDR2 is YYREEE (reference sequence). CDR3 length equals 15 residues. Trimming took off 1 base at V and 7 bases at J, with 17 bases between the two ends. CDR3 nucleotide sequence: TGTGCCAGCAGCTTGTTCCGCACCCTCTCCTCTGGCTACACCTTC. Its protein is CASSLFRTLSSGYTF.

The rearrangement joins TRBV5-1 to TRBJ2-1; 7 nucleotides line up with TRBD2. Per the germline V gene, CDR1 is SGHRS and CDR2 is YFSETQ. Trimming removed 4 bases from V and 2 bases from J; junction bases left unmatched: 9. There are 16 residues in the CDR3. Written as DNA, the CDR3 is TGCGCCAGCAGCCCCGGGGTAGCGGGCCCCTACAATGAGCAGTTCTTC. Translation gives CASSPGVAGPYNEQFF. Using reference TRBV5-1 and TRBJ2-1 for the parts outside the CDR3, the full variable domain is KAGVTQTPRYLIKTRGQQVTLSCSPISGHRSVSWYQQTPGQGLQFLFEYFSETQRNKGNFPGRFSGRQFSNSRSEMNVSTLELGDSALYLCASSPGVAGPYNEQFFGPGTRLTVL.

The chain employs TRBV7-9 and TRBJ1-1, with D unresolved. Germline V gives CDR1 SEHNR, CDR2 FQNEAQ (reference sequence). V gave up 1 base and J gave up 6 bases, with 9 bases separating them. CDR3 size: 13 residues. Here the CDR3 DNA reads TGTGCCAGCAGCTTAGTCCGGACCCCTGAAGCTTTCTTT. This sequence encodes CASSLVRTPEAFF.

The chain employs TRBV5-1 and TRBJ2-3; possibly TRBD2 for D (6 bases). This CDR3 comprises 15 residues. The V end lost 4 bases, the J end lost 0 bases, and 12 bases lay between the germline ends. Per the germline V gene, CDR1 is SGHRS and CDR2 is YFSETQ. CDR3: CASSLGGASTDTQYF. The CDR3 DNA is TGCGCCAGCAGCCTGGGAGGCGCGAGCACAGATACGCAGTATTTT.

V is TRBV4-2 and J is TRBJ2-5; a weak D match, TRBD2 (7 bases). Germline CDR1 LGHNA, CDR2 YNFKEQ. The length of the CDR3 is 16 residues. V lost 1 base, J lost 5 bases, and 17 bases lay in between. The CDR3 region has the DNA TGTGCCAGCAGCCAAGCGGGGGGCGCGGTCGGCGAGACCCAGTACTTC. Residues: CASSQAGGAVGETQYF.

This chain joins TRBV9 and TRBJ1-4, with D possibly matching TRBD1 (5 bases). The CDR3 length is 18 residues. Germline V gene sequence: CDR1 SGDLS, CDR2 YYNGEE. With 0 bases removed from V and 7 bases from J, the gap between germline ends came to 22 bases. CDR3 sequence: CASSVDLRGREEREKLFF. For the CDR3, the DNA is TGTGCCAGCAGCGTAGATCTGAGAGGCAGGGAAGAGCGTGAAAAACTGTTTTTT.

This clone was observed a handful of times. V is TRBV6-1 and J is TRBJ2-1; maybe TRBD2 (5 bases). This CDR3 has 14 amino acids. The germline V and J ends were trimmed by 5 bases and 7 bases, with 15 bases remaining between them. Germline CDR1 reads MNHNS; CDR2 reads SASEGT. The CDR3 loop is CASSPRTPLNEQFF. In DNA, the CDR3 is TGTGCCAGCAGTCCTCGGACTCCCTTAAATGAGCAGTTCTTC.

The V gene is TRBV5-1, the J gene TRBJ2-1; D possibly corresponds to TRBD2 (6 bases). The CDR3 extends over 16 amino acids. Trimming shortened V by 0 bases and J by 2 bases, and 12 bases separated the two germline ends. The V gene's germline CDR1 is SGHRS and CDR2 YFSETQ. The CDR3 DNA sequence: TGCGCCAGCAGCTTGGGAGGTAGCGGCCCCTACAATGAGCAGTTCTTC. Amino acids: CASSLGGSGPYNEQFF.

The V and J genes are TRBV5-4 and TRBJ1-5; TRBD1 might be the D (6 bases). V was pared by 4 bases and J by 4 bases, with 12 bases between. The CDR3 length is 14 residues. Per the germline V gene, CDR1 is SGHNT and CDR2 is YYREEE (reference sequence). Written as DNA, the CDR3 is TGTGCCAGCAGCCTGACAGGTGAGAATCAGCCCCAGCATTTT. It yields the protein CASSLTGENQPQHF. Full variable domain (rest looked up from reference TRBV5-4 and TRBJ1-5): ETGVTQSPTHLIKTRGQQVTLRCSSQSGHNTVSWYQQALGQGPQFIFQYYREEENGRGNFPPRFSGLQFPNYSSELNVNALELDDSALYLCASSLTGENQPQHFGDGTRLSIL.

The genes are TRBV2 and TRBJ2-7, with D possibly being TRBD1 (6 bases). Germline V gives CDR1 SNHLY, CDR2 FYNNEI. Trimming pared 5 bases from V and 1 base from J, leaving 15 bases between. The CDR3 loop spans 15 amino acids. As DNA, the CDR3 is TGTGCCAGCAGTCCATGGACAGATCCTTCCTACGAGCAGTACTTC. It codes for CASSPWTDPSYEQYF.